This is a list of T cell receptor beta chains from one sample in a study of T cells in Graves' hyperthyroidism and ophthalmopathy. TCRdb re-called the multiplex PCR reads with MiXCR, one entry per CDR3 protein. The table shows approximately 260,000 distinct CDR3 sequences, with roughly 15% occurring only once. The sequenced material came from blood. The receptor source for this set is a woman between 50 and 59 years old with Graves' hyperthyroidism that later progressed to Graves' ophthalmopathy. The conserved cysteine and the conserved F or W are not part of the CDR3 here.

v_call | cdr3_aa
TRBV6-1 | ASRVGQGANEKLF
TRBV28 | ASRGENNEKLF
TRBV12-3/TRBV12-4 | ASSFRASGYT
TRBV28 | ASNKGGYEQY
TRBV30 | AWSWYNEQF
TRBV6-1 | ASSEQGAYNEQF
TRBV20-1 | SARSGTGPSGANVLT
TRBV30 | AWSPKRISNQPQH
TRBV2 | AAEGDLGGYEQF
TRBV29-1 | SVDGHDGYT
TRBV12-3/TRBV12-4 | ASSPPWEELETQY
TRBV19 | ASRGTSGREQETQY
TRBV7-9 | ASSSRRGSPLNPYGYT
TRBV5-1 | ASSLRTGVLDEQY
TRBV6-1 | ASSEWGGPGSAETQY
TRBV5-1 | ASTAGQNTEAF
TRBV11-2 | ASSFLTDLSGANVLT
TRBV7-6 | ASSFTLTGNTEAF
TRBV5-1 | ASSLGQGIYEQY
TRBV3-1 | ASSQDSPRAAGQETQY
TRBV9 | ASSVGVLGSSYNSPLH
TRBV11-2 | ASRGVDGRYNEQF
TRBV19 | ASSTSGITSYNEQF
TRBV4-1 | ASSQGIWARGTDTQY
TRBV25-1 | ASSELVDYGYT
TRBV5-1 | ASSRRASIFSYNEQF
TRBV5-1 | ASRQGAMNTEAF
TRBV9 | ASGGQGAYEQY
TRBV10-1 | ASSLIQGVSYGYT
TRBV10-2 | ASSESGPTYYEQY
TRBV2 | ASIGGSSYNEQF